This T cell receptor (beta chain) was retrieved from a study of human T cells and chemical hapten exposure. At the level of the study: Skin on the upper inner arm, around 2 cm by around 2 cm in size, was sensitized with 2% DPC.

Methods used by the authors: A per-sample median of around 100,000 TCRs was observed, with counts ranging from about 23,224 to 690,600. Each CDR3 protein gets one entry after TCRdb re-called the RACE reads with MiXCR. TCRdb's processing, not the study's, gives the V and J calls here. The profile shows over 150,000 distinct CDR3 sequences, roughly 26% of them singletons. This clonotype was detected a few times. What it recognizes is unknown. Time point here: patch test 3, about 24 weeks after DPC sensitization. Treatment meaning: therapeutic diphenylcyclopropenone sensitization with weekly scalp DPC. Overall study results and limits: Counts of TCRs above 1 in 1000 frequency stayed unchanged with DPC sensitization. Among expanded TCRs, significantly more large CDR3 similarity clusters formed than among controls.

The CDR3 length is 12 residues. V was clipped by 6 bases and J by 8 bases, with 13 bases between them. Germline assignment: CDR1 MNHEY and CDR2 SVGEGT. The origin of this receptor is a woman between 18 and 29 years old with alopecia areata. Some clones in this sample may be carry-over from other donors' samples. The V gene is TRBV6-2 or TRBV6-3, the J gene TRBJ1-1, with unresolved D. The sample in question was whole blood, obtained in connection with sensitization to the hapten diphenylcyclopropenone (DPC). The CDR3 reads CASSPTGIEAFF. The CDR3 DNA is TGTGCCAGCAGCCCAACCGGGATAGAAGCTTTCTTT.